These 9 T cell receptor beta chains were all obtained from the same sample, sequenced in a study of T cell responses to AZD1222 COVID-19 vaccine. Here immunoSEQ multiplex PCR was the method, and the copy in TCRdb shows in-frame clones only, minus some. The sample includes 200,000 or so clones, approximately 94% of them seen just once. The sample was peripheral blood, taken on day 0 of MenACWY control vaccination. The receptor set was obtained from an adult in good health.

The chain carries TRBV7-9 and TRBJ1-4; maybe TRBD1 (6 bases). The V end was cut by 5 bases, the J end by 6 bases, with 13 bases between. The CDR3 covers 14 residues. Germline V lookup: CDR1 SEHNR, CDR2 FQNEAQ (reference sequence). CDR3 in DNA: TGTGCCAGCAGCCGACAGGAGCGAGATGAAAAACTGTTTTTT. It yields the protein CASSRQERDEKLFF. Together with reference TRBV7-9 and TRBJ1-4, the CDR3 gives the full variable domain: DTGVSQNPRHKITKRGQNVTFRCDPISEHNRLYWYRQTLGQGPEFLTYFQNEAQLEKSRLLSDRFSAERPKGSFSTLEIQRTEQGDSAMYLCASSRQERDEKLFFGSGTQLSVL.

DNA for the CDR3: TGTGCCAGCAGCTTTGGTTTAACTGAAGCTTTCTTT. It yields the protein CASSFGLTEAFF. This chain uses TRBV11-2 with TRBJ1-1, with D uncertain. This CDR3 has 12 residues. The V gene's germline CDR1 is SGHAT and CDR2 FQNNGV. With 3 bases removed from V and 5 bases from J, the gap between germline ends came to 7 bases.

The chain combines TRBV3-1 (or the pseudogene TRBV3-2) with TRBJ1-6; 12 bases fit TRBD1. The germline V gene has CDR1 LGHDT and CDR2 YNNKEL (reference sequence). With 8 bases clipped from V and 14 bases from J, the junction kept 7 bases outside the gene matches. The CDR3 spans 13 residues. As DNA, the CDR3 is TGTGCCAGCGGGGGGACAGGGGGCGCCGCCCTCCACTTT. It encodes CASGGTGGAALHF.

The chain recombines TRBV7-9 with TRBJ1-6; no reliable D call. The CDR3 has 12 amino acids. Trimming pared 3 bases from V and 14 bases from J, leaving 11 bases between. Germline values: CDR1 SEHNR, CDR2 FQNEAQ (reference sequence). The CDR3 reads CASSFDKASLHF. For the CDR3, the DNA is TGTGCCAGCAGCTTCGATAAGGCCTCCCTCCACTTT.

The chain recombines TRBV5-1 with TRBJ2-3; D gene unclear. Germline V gene data show CDR1 as SGHRS and CDR2 as YFSETQ. This CDR3 contains 13 residues. Trimming stripped 1 base from V and 5 bases from J, with 8 bases between. The CDR3 DNA sequence: TGCGCCAGCAGCTTGAATACGCAAGATACGCAGTATTTT. Protein: CASSLNTQDTQYF.

V gene TRBV19 combines with J gene TRBJ1-5; D is unresolved. Germline loops: CDR1 LNHDA, CDR2 SQIVND (reference sequence). Trimming pared 5 bases from V and 7 bases from J, leaving 12 bases between. The CDR3 is made up of 13 amino acids. As DNA, the CDR3 is TGTGCCAGTAGTTCCCCCCCAGCCCAGCCCCAGCATTTT. This encodes CASSSPPAQPQHF.

V and J are TRBV2 and TRBJ1-1; 8 positions match TRBD1. This CDR3 has 13 residues. Germline-derived CDR1 and CDR2 are SNHLY and FYNNEI. The V segment lost 7 bases and the J segment 4 bases; nucleotides outside the gene matches: 5. The CDR3 DNA sequence: TGTGCCAGCATCCAGGGGGCGGGCACTGAAGCTTTCTTT. Translation: CASIQGAGTEAFF.

This clone was picked up one time. The V and J genes are TRBV7-2 and TRBJ1-2, with 8 bases that match TRBD1. The CDR3 has 16 residues. Trimming removed 3 bases from V and 6 bases from J; junction bases left unmatched: 12. Germline assignment: CDR1 SGHTA and CDR2 FQGNSA. CDR3 loop: CASSFSGTGQGNGYTF. The CDR3 DNA sequence: TGTGCCAGCAGCTTCTCAGGGACAGGCCAGGGGAATGGCTACACCTTC.

This rearrangement joins TRBV4-1 to TRBJ1-5; D is undetermined. Per the germline V gene, CDR1 is MGHRA and CDR2 is YSYEKL. The V end was cut by 0 bases, the J end by 5 bases, with 14 bases between. CDR3 size: 16 residues. As DNA, the CDR3 is TGCGCCAGCAGCCAAGATTTTGGAGGGTATTATCAGCCCCAGCATTTT. This translates into CASSQDFGGYYQPQHF.